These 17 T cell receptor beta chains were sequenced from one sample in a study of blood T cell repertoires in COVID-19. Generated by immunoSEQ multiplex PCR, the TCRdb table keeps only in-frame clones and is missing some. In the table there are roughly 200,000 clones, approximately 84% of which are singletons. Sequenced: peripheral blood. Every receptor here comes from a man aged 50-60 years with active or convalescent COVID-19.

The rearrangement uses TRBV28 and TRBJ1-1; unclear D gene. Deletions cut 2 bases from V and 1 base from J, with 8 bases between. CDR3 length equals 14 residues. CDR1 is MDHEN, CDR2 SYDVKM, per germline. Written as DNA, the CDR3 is TGTGCCAGCAGTTTAGGTCTACCGAACACTGAAGCTTTCTTT. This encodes CASSLGLPNTEAFF.

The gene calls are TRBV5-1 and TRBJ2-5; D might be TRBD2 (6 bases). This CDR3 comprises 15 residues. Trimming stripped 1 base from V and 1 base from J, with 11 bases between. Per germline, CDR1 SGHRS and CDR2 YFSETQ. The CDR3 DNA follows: TGCGCCAGCAGCTTGACGGCGGGGAGCCAAGAGACCCAGTACTTC. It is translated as CASSLTAGSQETQYF.

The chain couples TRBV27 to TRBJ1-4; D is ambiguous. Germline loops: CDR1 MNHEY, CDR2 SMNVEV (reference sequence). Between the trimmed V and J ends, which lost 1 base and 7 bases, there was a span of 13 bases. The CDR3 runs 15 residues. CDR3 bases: TGTGCCAGCAGTTTATTAGGCGGCTACGGTGAAAAACTGTTTTTT. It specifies CASSLLGGYGEKLFF.

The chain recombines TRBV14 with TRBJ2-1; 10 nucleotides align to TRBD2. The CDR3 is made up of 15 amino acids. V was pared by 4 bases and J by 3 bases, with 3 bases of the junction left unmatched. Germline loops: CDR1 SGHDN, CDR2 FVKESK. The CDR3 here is CASSLLAGDYNEQFF. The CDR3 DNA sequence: TGTGCCAGCAGCCTTCTAGCGGGGGACTACAATGAGCAGTTCTTC.

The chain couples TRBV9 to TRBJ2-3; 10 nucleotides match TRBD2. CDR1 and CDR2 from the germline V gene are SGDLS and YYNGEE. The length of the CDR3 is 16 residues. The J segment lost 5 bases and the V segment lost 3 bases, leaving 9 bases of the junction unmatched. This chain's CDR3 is CASSDLSGGLIDTQYF. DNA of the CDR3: TGTGCCAGCAGCGACCTTAGCGGGGGGCTGATAGATACGCAGTATTTT. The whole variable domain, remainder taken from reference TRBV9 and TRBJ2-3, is DSGVTQTPKHLITATGQRVTLRCSPRSGDLSVYWYQQSLDQGLQFLIQYYNGEERAKGNILERFSAQQFPDLHSELNLSSLELGDSALYFCASSDLSGGLIDTQYFGPGTRLTVL.

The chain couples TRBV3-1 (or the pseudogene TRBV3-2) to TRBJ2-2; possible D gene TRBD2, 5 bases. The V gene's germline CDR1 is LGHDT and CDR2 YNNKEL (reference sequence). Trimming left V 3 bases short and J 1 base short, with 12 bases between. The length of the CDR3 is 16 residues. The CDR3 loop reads CASSHDQRKNTGELFF. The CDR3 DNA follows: TGTGCCAGCAGCCACGATCAGCGGAAGAACACCGGGGAGCTGTTTTTT.

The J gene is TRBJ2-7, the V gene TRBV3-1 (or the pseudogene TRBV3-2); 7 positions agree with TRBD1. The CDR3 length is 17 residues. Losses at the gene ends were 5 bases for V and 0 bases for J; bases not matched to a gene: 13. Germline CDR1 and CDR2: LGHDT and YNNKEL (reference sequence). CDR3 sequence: CASSLSLGGPLSYEQYF. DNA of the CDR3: TGTGCCAGCAGCTTATCGTTAGGGGGCCCCCTCTCCTACGAGCAGTACTTC.

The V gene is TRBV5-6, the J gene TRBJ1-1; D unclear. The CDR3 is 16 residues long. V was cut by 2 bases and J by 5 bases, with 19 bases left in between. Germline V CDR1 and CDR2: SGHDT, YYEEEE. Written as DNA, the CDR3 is TGTGCCAGCAGCTTAGCAAGGCCCTTAGCTCGTACTGAAGCTTTCTTT. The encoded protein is CASSLARPLARTEAFF.

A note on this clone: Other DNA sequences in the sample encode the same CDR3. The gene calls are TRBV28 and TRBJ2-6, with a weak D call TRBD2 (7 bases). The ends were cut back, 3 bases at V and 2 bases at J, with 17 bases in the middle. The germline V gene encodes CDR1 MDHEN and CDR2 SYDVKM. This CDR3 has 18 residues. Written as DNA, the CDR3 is TGTGCCAGCAGTTTGGGAGGGGGGGCCGAGGCTGGGGCCAACGTCCTGACTTTC. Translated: CASSLGGGAEAGANVLTF.

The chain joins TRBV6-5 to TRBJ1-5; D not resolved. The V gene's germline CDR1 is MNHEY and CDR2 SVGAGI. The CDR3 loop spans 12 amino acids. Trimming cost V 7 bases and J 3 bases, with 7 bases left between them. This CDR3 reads CASNSYNQPQHF. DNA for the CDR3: TGTGCCAGCAACAGTTACAATCAGCCCCAGCATTTT.

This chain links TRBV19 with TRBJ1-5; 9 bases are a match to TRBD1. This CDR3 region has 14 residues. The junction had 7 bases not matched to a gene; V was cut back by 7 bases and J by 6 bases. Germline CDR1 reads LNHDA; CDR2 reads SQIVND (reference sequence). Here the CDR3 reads CASTLGQGSQPQHF. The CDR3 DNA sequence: TGTGCCAGTACCTTAGGACAGGGGAGTCAGCCCCAGCATTTT.

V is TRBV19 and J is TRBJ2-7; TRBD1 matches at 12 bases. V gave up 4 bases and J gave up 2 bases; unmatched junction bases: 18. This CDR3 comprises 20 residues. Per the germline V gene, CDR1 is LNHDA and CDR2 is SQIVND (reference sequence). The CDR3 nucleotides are TGTGCCAGTAGTAGTCCCAGGCGGGGACAGGGGGCAAAGAAAACCTACGAGCAGTACTTC. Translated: CASSSPRRGQGAKKTYEQYF.

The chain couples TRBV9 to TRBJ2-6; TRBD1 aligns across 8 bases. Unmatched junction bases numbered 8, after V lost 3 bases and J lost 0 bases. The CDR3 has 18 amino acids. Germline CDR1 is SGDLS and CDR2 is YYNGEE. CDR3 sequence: CASSDPTGDRSGANVLTF. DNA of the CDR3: TGTGCCAGCAGCGATCCGACAGGGGACCGCTCTGGGGCCAACGTCCTGACTTTC.

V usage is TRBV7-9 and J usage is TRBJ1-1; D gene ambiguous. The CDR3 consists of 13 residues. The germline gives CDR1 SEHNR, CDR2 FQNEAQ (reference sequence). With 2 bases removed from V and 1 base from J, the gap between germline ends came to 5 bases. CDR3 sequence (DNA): TGTGCCAGCAGCTTAAACAGGAACACTGAAGCTTTCTTT. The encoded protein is CASSLNRNTEAFF.

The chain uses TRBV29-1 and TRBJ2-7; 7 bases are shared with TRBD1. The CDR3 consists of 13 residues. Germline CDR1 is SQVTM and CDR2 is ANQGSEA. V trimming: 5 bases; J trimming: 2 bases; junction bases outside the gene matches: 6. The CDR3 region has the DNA TGCAGCGTTCTATGGGACAGAACCTACGAGCAGTACTTC. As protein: CSVLWDRTYEQYF.

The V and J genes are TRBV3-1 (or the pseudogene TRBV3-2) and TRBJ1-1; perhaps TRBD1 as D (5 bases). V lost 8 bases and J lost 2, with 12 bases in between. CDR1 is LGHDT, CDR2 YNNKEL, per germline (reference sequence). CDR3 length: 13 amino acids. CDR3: CASSQVSNTEAFF. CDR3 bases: TGTGCCAGCTCACAGGTTTCCAACACTGAAGCTTTCTTT.

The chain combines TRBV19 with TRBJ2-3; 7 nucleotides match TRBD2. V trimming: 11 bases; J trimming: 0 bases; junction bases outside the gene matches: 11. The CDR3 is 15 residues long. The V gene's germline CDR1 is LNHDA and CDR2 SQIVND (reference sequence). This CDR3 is CAVRAGYDSTDTQYF. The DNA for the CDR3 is TGTGCCGTACGAGCGGGGTATGATAGCACAGATACGCAGTATTTT.